The 5 T cell receptor beta chains presented below share a single source sample, sequenced in a study of beta chain features in type 1 diabetes. Study observations and caveats: TCRB CDR3s from Type 1 diabetes patients were moderately but significantly shorter in all four CD4+ subsets.

Every bit of the isolated RNA underwent reverse transcription, so sequencing read expressed TCRB transcripts. Profiling relied on immunoSEQ multiplex PCR, and the TCRdb table lists in-frame clones only, not all of them. The table lists about 650,000 clones, about an eighth of them singletons. No antigen has been assigned to these receptors. Source material: naive CD4+ T cells from blood. The receptors shown here come from a young man with type 1 diabetes.

This clone was found a few times. The rearrangement links TRBV7-2 to TRBJ2-1, with D hard to call. V lost 1 base and J lost 1, with 11 bases in between. Germline V lookup: CDR1 SGHTA, CDR2 FQGNSA. This CDR3 has 16 residues. The CDR3, as DNA: TGTGCCAGCAGCTTAGGGGCCATGAGGTCCTACAATGAGCAGTTCTTC. Its translation is CASSLGAMRSYNEQFF.

This clone has just a few counts. The gene calls are TRBV5-8 and TRBJ1-2, with a tentative D call TRBD1 (5 bases). The CDR3 consists of 12 residues. Trimming left V 5 bases short and J 7 bases short, with 12 bases between. Germline V lookup: CDR1 SGHTS, CDR2 YDEGEE. CDR3 sequence: CASSITGSGYTF. Written as DNA, the CDR3 is TGTGCCAGCAGTATTACAGGTTCTGGCTACACCTTC.

This clone came up a few times. V is TRBV4-3 and J is TRBJ2-3; the D is unclear. Germline values: CDR1 LGHNA, CDR2 YSLEER. Trimming took 1 base from V and 1 from J, leaving 9 bases between them. This CDR3 has 15 residues. DNA of the CDR3: TGCGCCAGCAGCCAAGGAATGGGCGGCACAGATACGCAGTATTTT. It translates to CASSQGMGGTDTQYF.

V is TRBV2 and J is TRBJ2-5, with D hard to call. Germline V gene data show CDR1 as SNHLY and CDR2 as FYNNEI. Trimming shortened V by 4 bases and J by 2 bases, and 8 bases separated the two germline ends. This CDR3 has 13 residues. CDR3 residues: CASSVGEQETQYF. The CDR3 nucleotides read TGTGCCAGCAGTGTTGGCGAACAAGAGACCCAGTACTTC.

The chain links TRBV5-1 to TRBJ2-5; D uncertain. Germline V gene sequence: CDR1 SGHRS, CDR2 YFSETQ. The CDR3 has 14 amino acids. The V end lost 2 bases, the J end lost 1 base, and 9 bases lay between the germline ends. CDR3 DNA: TGCGCCAGCAGCTTCGGGCGGCTCCAAGAGACCCAGTACTTC. Its protein product is CASSFGRLQETQYF. Drawing the rest from reference TRBV5-1 and TRBJ2-5, the complete variable domain is KAGVTQTPRYLIKTRGQQVTLSCSPISGHRSVSWYQQTPGQGLQFLFEYFSETQRNKGNFPGRFSGRQFSNSRSEMNVSTLELGDSALYLCASSFGRLQETQYFGPGTRLLVL.